This TCR beta chain stems from a study of blood T cells in healthy people across ages. Combining a sample-barcoded 5' primer with a J-beta primer mix, a second PCR ran for about 7 to 11 cycles. TCRdb re-called the 5' RACE reads with MiXCR, one entry per CDR3 protein. Of approximately 900,000 distinct CDR3 sequences in the sample, 40% to 60% were seen once. Researchers report isolating at least 6.5 million PBMCs per sample. The V and J ends lost 6 bases and 4 bases respectively, with 20 bases between them. The CDR3 sequence is 16 residues long. The V gene's germline CDR1 is KGHSH and CDR2 LQKENI. The receptor was derived from a young man in good health. The genes are TRBV18 and TRBJ2-3; D is perhaps TRBD2 (6 bases). The sequencing input was blood. The CDR3 coding sequence is TGTGCCAGCTCGCCGGTCGGGACTCCCCAGGCAGATACGCAGTATTTT. Its protein product is CASSPVGTPQADTQYF. The entire variable domain, with the rest obtained from reference TRBV18 and TRBJ2-3, is as follows: NAGVMQNPRHLVRRRGQEARLRCSPMKGHSHVYWYRQLPEEGLKFMVYLQKENIIDESGMPKERFSAEFPKEGPSILRIQQVVRGDSAAYFCASSPVGTPQADTQYFGPGTRLTVL.